This TCR beta chain was recorded in a study of blood T cell repertoires in COVID-19. TCRdb keeps only in-frame clones here, not all; method: immunoSEQ multiplex PCR. The data contain around 460,000 clones, about 90% of them singletons. Sequencing input: peripheral blood. The receptor was derived from a young man with COVID-19, enrolled during active disease.

The CDR3 loop reads CSVETGLAGGTGELFF. CDR3 nucleotides: TGCAGCGTTGAAACGGGACTAGCGGGGGGGACCGGGGAGCTGTTTTTT. The V gene is TRBV29-1, the J gene TRBJ2-2; the match to TRBD2 covers 16 bases. Germline CDR1 is SQVTM and CDR2 is ANQGSEA. The CDR3 covers 16 residues. V lost 2 bases, J lost 5 bases, and 2 bases stayed unmatched.